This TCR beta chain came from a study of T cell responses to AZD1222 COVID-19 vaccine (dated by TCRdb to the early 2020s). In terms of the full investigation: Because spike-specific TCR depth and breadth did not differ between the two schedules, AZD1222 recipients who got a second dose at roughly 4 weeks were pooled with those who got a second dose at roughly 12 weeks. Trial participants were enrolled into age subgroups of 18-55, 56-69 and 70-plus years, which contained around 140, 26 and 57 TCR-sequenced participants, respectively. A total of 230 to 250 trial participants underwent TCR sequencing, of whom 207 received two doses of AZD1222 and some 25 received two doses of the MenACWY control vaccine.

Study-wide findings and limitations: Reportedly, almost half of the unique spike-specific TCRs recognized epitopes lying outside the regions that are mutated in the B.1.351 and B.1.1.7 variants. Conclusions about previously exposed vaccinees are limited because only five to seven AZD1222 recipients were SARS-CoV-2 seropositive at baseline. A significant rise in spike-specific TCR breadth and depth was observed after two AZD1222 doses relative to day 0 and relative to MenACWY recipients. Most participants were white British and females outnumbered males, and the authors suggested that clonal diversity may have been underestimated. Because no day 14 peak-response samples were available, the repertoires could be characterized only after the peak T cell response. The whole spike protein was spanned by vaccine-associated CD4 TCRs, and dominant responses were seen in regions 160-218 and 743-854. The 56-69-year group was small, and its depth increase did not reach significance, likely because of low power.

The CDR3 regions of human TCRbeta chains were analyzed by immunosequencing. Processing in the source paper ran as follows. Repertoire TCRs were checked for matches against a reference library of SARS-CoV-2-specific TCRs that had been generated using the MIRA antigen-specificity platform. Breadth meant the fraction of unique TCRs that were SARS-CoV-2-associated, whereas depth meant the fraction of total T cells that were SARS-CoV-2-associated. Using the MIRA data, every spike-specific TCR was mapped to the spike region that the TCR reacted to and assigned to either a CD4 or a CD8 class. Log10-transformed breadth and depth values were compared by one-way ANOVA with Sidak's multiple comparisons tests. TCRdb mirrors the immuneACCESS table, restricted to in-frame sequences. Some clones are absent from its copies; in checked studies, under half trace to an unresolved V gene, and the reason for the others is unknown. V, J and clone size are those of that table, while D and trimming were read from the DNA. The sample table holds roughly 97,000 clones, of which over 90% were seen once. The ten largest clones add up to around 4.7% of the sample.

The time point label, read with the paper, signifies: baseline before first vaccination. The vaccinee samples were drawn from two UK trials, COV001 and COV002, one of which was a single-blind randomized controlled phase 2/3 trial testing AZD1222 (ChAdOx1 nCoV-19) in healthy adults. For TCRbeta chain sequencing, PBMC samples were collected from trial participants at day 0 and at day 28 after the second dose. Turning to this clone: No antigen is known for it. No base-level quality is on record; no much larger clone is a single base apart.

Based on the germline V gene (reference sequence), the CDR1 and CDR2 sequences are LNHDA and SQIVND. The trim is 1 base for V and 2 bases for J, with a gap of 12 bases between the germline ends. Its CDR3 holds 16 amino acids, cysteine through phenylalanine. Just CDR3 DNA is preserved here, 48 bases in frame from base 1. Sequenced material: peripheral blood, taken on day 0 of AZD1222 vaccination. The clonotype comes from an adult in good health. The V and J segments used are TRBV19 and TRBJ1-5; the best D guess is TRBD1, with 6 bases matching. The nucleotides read TGTGCCAGTAGTATAGGGGTCAGGGGAGGCAATCAGCCCCAGCATTTT. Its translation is CASSIGVRGGNQPQHF.